Detailed here is one T cell receptor (beta chain). Its antigen is undetermined. What was sequenced were expressed TCRB transcripts, since all of the isolated RNA had been reverse transcribed. Repertoires were generated with immunoSEQ multiplex PCR, while TCRdb's copy carries only in-frame clones and drops some. The repertoire includes roughly 250,000 clones, 55% to 70% of them detected once, and approximately 0.053% sits in the top ten. This sample is drawn from a study of beta chain features in type 1 diabetes. Whole-study results and caveats: Patients' naive, central memory and regulatory TCRB repertoires appeared more alike than those of healthy donors. All four CD4+ subsets from Type 1 diabetes patients carried moderately but significantly shorter TCRB CDR3s.

The V gene lost 2 bases and the J gene lost 0 bases, with 15 bases spanning the gap. Germline CDR1 and CDR2: SGHRS and YFSETQ. The CDR3 is 18 amino acids. This clonotype originated in a man aged 30 to 39 in good health. Sequencing was done on a sample of naive CD4+ T cells from blood. This chain connects TRBV5-1 to TRBJ2-6; D remains ambiguous. The CDR3 nucleotides read TGCGCCAGCAGCTTCCTTACGGCGGATCTCTCTGGGGCCAACGTCCTGACTTTC. Its translation is CASSFLTADLSGANVLTF.